The 17 T cell receptor beta chains below come from one sample, sequenced in a study of molecular identifiers for immune sequencing clone quantification. TCRdb independently ran MiXCR on the PCR reads; one entry per CDR3 protein. The sample includes 38,000 or so distinct CDR3 sequences, approximately 17% seen only once; the top ten take under 8.5%. The sequencing sample was made of naive CD8+ T cells from blood, with Jurkat cell RNA spiked in. The subset here: FACS-sorted CD8+CD4-CCR7+CD45RA+ naive T cells. The source is a human donor in good health. Some libraries in this study had Jurkat cell RNA spiked in.

Note on this clonotype: A read error is possible here, since a much larger clone lies one base away. The chain links TRBV12-3 or TRBV12-4 to TRBJ2-1, with D possibly TRBD1 on 5 matching bases. This CDR3 has 15 amino acids. CDR3 nucleotide sequence: TGTGCCTGCAGTTTAGCAGGCAGGGACTACAATGAGCAGTTCTTC. This codes for CACSLAGRDYNEQFF.

This clonotype showed up many times. This rearrangement joins TRBV12-3 or TRBV12-4 to TRBJ2-3, with 10 bases that match TRBD1. CDR3 size: 15 residues. Trimming cost V 4 bases and J 4 bases; bases outside gene matches: 5. The DNA for the CDR3 is TGTGCCAGCAGTTGGGACAGGGGTCGGGCAGATACGCAGTATTTT. Encoded protein: CASSWDRGRADTQYF.

This chain connects TRBV20-1 to TRBJ1-1; D not resolved. Germline CDR1 reads DFQATT; CDR2 reads SNEGSKA (reference sequence). Trimming removed 3 bases from V and 3 bases from J, with 20 bases in between. This CDR3 spans 16 amino acids. The CDR3 here is CSARSPLLIEDTEAFF. The CDR3 DNA reads as TGCAGTGCTAGGTCCCCCCTATTGATAGAGGACACTGAAGCTTTCTTT.

About this clonotype: It may be a read error: a sequence one base away is much more abundant. The gene calls are TRBV20-1 and TRBJ2-1; no reliable D call. This CDR3 spans 14 amino acids. Trimming cost V 1 base and J 9 bases, with 16 bases left between them. The germline V gene encodes CDR1 DFQATT and CDR2 SNEGSKA (reference sequence). CDR3 DNA sequence: TGCAGTGCTAGAGGAAGGATGGGGTTCAGTGAGCAGTTCTTC. It encodes CSARGRMGFSEQFF.

This rearrangement joins TRBV7-8 to TRBJ2-7; TRBD1 agrees at 9 bases. From germline, CDR1 is SGHVS and CDR2 FQNEAQ. The CDR3 is made up of 14 amino acids. J gave up 4 bases and V 7 bases, and 8 bases lay outside the gene matches. The chain's CDR3 is CASTLGQGTYEQYF. DNA for the CDR3: TGTGCCAGCACCTTGGGACAGGGAACTTACGAGCAGTACTTC.

The rearrangement uses TRBV11-3 and TRBJ2-5; either TRBD1 or TRBD2 may fit D (6 bases each). CDR3 length: 15 amino acids. Germline assignment: CDR1 SGHNT and CDR2 YENEEA. Deletions cut 1 base from V and 4 bases from J, with 13 bases between. CDR3: CASSLGLQGGETQYF. Written as DNA, the CDR3 is TGTGCCAGCAGCTTAGGCCTACAGGGAGGAGAGACCCAGTACTTC.

For this clonotype: A clone one base away is much larger, so this may be a read error. The chain joins TRBV7-2 to TRBJ2-7, with TRBD2 as a possible D gene (5 bases). V was pared by 5 bases and J by 3 bases, with 11 bases between. The CDR3 totals 13 residues. Germline lookup yields CDR1 SGHTA and CDR2 FQGNSA. The CDR3 here is CASSHTGGYEQYF. CDR3 nucleotide sequence: TGTGCCAGCAGCCATACTGGAGGCTACGAGCAGTACTTC.

This clonotype was recorded many times. The chain carries TRBV11-2 and TRBJ2-2; possible D gene TRBD2, 5 bases. V lost 5 bases, J lost 6 bases, and 19 bases lay in between. From germline, CDR1 is SGHAT and CDR2 FQNNGV. The CDR3 spans 16 residues. CDR3 loop: CASSPGNQSLAGELFF. CDR3 nucleotides: TGTGCCAGCAGCCCCGGGAACCAGAGCCTAGCCGGGGAGCTGTTTTTT.

A few counts support this clonotype. The V call is TRBV11-2, the J call TRBJ2-2; TRBD2 matches at 7 bases. The CDR3 runs 16 residues. Germline CDR1 and CDR2: SGHAT and FQNNGV. Unmatched junction bases numbered 7, after V lost 6 bases and J lost 0 bases. The CDR3 protein is CASRGVGGANTGELFF. For the CDR3, the DNA is TGTGCCAGCAGGGGAGTTGGGGGGGCGAACACCGGGGAGCTGTTTTTT.

This clonotype appeared many times. The J gene is TRBJ2-5, the V gene TRBV6-6, with a tentative D call TRBD1 (5 bases). Per the germline V gene, CDR1 is MNHNY and CDR2 is SVGAGI (reference sequence). The V end lost 0 bases, the J end lost 1 base, and 9 bases lay between the germline ends. The CDR3 is 15 residues long. CDR3 in DNA: TGTGCCAGCAGTTACTCTCCCAGGGCCCAAGAGACCCAGTACTTC. Protein sequence: CASSYSPRAQETQYF.

This clonotype came up many times. The chain is built from TRBV4-2 and TRBJ2-3, with unresolved D. The CDR3 runs to 15 residues. From germline, CDR1 is LGHNA and CDR2 YNFKEQ. Trimming removed 1 base from V and 2 bases from J, with 10 bases in between. The CDR3 sequence: CASSQAHTVTDTQYF. CDR3 DNA: TGTGCCAGCAGCCAAGCGCATACAGTCACAGATACGCAGTATTTT.

The chain joins TRBV7-8 to TRBJ2-1, with 10 nucleotides matching TRBD2. V gave up 5 bases and J gave up 5 bases; unmatched junction bases: 6. The germline gives CDR1 SGHVS, CDR2 FQNEAQ. The CDR3 runs 15 residues. CDR3 residues: CASSPTSGTNNEQFF. The CDR3, as DNA: TGTGCCAGCAGCCCTACTAGCGGGACCAACAATGAGCAGTTCTTC.

At least ten counts were recorded for this clonotype. The V call is TRBV7-9, the J call TRBJ2-1, with 9 bases identical to TRBD2. The germline V gene has CDR1 SEHNR and CDR2 FQNEAQ (reference sequence). The CDR3 spans 14 residues. V shed 4 bases, J shed 14 bases, and the junction held 12 bases outside the gene matches. The CDR3 coding sequence is TGTGCCAGCAGCTCATTGACTAGCGGAGTACCGGAGTTCTTC. Protein sequence: CASSSLTSGVPEFF.

This clonotype was seen many times. This chain uses TRBV4-3 with TRBJ2-1; the D is unclear. Germline V gene sequence: CDR1 LGHNA, CDR2 YSLEER. V was cut by 0 bases and J by 8 bases, with 11 bases left in between. This CDR3 has 14 amino acids. The CDR3 is CASSQDLADDEQFF. CDR3 DNA sequence: TGCGCCAGCAGCCAAGATCTGGCCGATGATGAGCAGTTCTTC.

The sample holds many counts of this clonotype. The chain couples TRBV7-2 to TRBJ2-2; 8 bases match TRBD2. CDR3 size: 16 residues. The germline V gene has CDR1 SGHTA and CDR2 FQGNSA. V shed 4 bases, J shed 4 bases, and the junction held 8 bases outside the gene matches. CDR3 sequence: CASSSPLGRATGELFF. The DNA of the CDR3 is TGTGCCAGCAGCTCCCCCCTCGGGAGGGCCACCGGGGAGCTGTTTTTT.

In its sample, this clonotype was seen a few times. This sequence joins TRBV28 and TRBJ2-3; 13 bases align to TRBD2. J gave up 5 bases and V 2 bases, and 10 bases lay outside the gene matches. CDR3 length equals 18 residues. CDR1 and CDR2 (germline): MDHEN, SYDVKM. In DNA, the CDR3 is TGTGCCAGCAGTTTACCCCATGAAGGACTAGCGGGAGTAGATACGCAGTATTTT. This translates into CASSLPHEGLAGVDTQYF. The full variable domain, in which reference TRBV28 and TRBJ2-3 provide the parts outside the CDR3, is DVKVTQSSRYLVKRTGEKVFLECVQDMDHENMFWYRQDPGLGLRLIYFSYDVKMKEKGDIPEGYSVSREKKERFSLILESASTNQTSMYLCASSLPHEGLAGVDTQYFGPGTRLTVL.

This clonotype was counted a few times. V is TRBV9 and J is TRBJ2-1; 9 bases line up with TRBD1. Germline V gene sequence: CDR1 SGDLS, CDR2 YYNGEE. Trimming at V came to 2 bases and at J to 9 bases, leaving 9 bases not matched to a gene. This CDR3 has 15 amino acids. The CDR3 DNA reads TGTGCCAGCAGCGTCCGGGACAGGGCTGAGGGTGAGCAGTTCTTC. It codes for CASSVRDRAEGEQFF.